Described below is a single T cell receptor beta chain sequence and its context. The CDR3 loop spans 13 amino acids. V dropped 3 bases and J dropped 2 bases, with 8 bases sitting between them. CDR1 SGHKS and CDR2 YYEKEE come from the germline V gene (reference sequence). The sample is drawn from a study of blood T cell repertoires in COVID-19. Sequencing was performed with immunoSEQ multiplex PCR; in TCRdb, only in-frame clones are kept and a portion is missing. Of 170,000 or so clones listed, approximately 80% are singletons. The source material was peripheral blood. This chain joins TRBV5-5 and TRBJ1-2; TRBD1 might be the D (5 bases). This receptor was taken from a woman aged 60-75 years with acute or convalescent COVID-19. CDR3 residues: CASSWGENYGYTF. The CDR3, as DNA: TGTGCCAGCAGCTGGGGGGAGAACTATGGCTACACCTTC.